This T cell receptor beta chain emerged from a study of cytomegalovirus exposure and HLA in healthy donors. Study-level findings and limits: There were a few CMV-associated chains whose specificity for CMV antigens was confirmed in vitro.

It was the roughly 130-subject validation cohort, separate from the roughly 700-subject first cohort, to which the donors belonged. Here immunoSEQ multiplex PCR was the method, and the copy in TCRdb shows in-frame clones only, minus some. Among some 66,000 clones listed, approximately 97% were seen once. The CDR3 contains 13 residues. The V and J ends lost 5 bases and 9 bases, in that order; junction bases with no gene match: 8. Germline-derived CDR1 and CDR2 are GTSNPN and SVGIG (reference sequence). As to this clone: Its cognate antigen is unknown.

This clonotype originated in a woman between 18 and 29 years old in good health and CMV-seropositive. Sample: PBMCs. This chain joins TRBV30 and TRBJ2-1; 9 positions agree with TRBD1. CDR3 sequence: CAWSGTGLGEQFF. The CDR3 DNA sequence: TGTGCCTGGTCCGGGACAGGGCTTGGTGAGCAGTTCTTC.